These 2 T cell receptor beta chains came from one sample sequenced in a study of cytomegalovirus exposure and HLA in healthy donors. The PCR ran on 60 Vbeta and 13 Jbeta primers. Data came from immunoSEQ multiplex PCR; TCRdb stores just in-frame clones and leaves some out. Among over 200,000 clones, 82% were seen once, and the ten largest hold approximately 6.5%. The sequencing sample was made of PBMCs. These receptors were collected from a man aged 40-55 years in good health and CMV-seropositive.

There are a few counts of this clone. The chain employs TRBV29-1 and TRBJ1-3; TRBD1 might be the D (6 bases). Germline values: CDR1 SQVTM, CDR2 ANQGSEA. CDR3 length equals 15 residues. V was trimmed by 5 bases and J by 0 bases, leaving 14 bases between them. The DNA of the CDR3 is TGCAGCGTTCAGGTCCAGGGGAACTCTGGAAACACCATATATTTT. This codes for CSVQVQGNSGNTIYF.

The table lists this clone with a count of one. Compared with germline, one end of the junction differs, possibly owing to a read error. The genes are TRBV7-7 and TRBJ2-5, with 10 bases identical to TRBD1. This CDR3 comprises 16 residues. CDR1 and CDR2 (germline): SSHAT, FNYEAQ (reference sequence). DNA for the CDR3: TGTGCTAGCAGCTTATCGAAGGACAGGGGGTCGGAGACCCAGTACTTC. Translation gives CASSLSKDRGSETQYF.